The entry below describes one T cell receptor (beta chain). CDR3 length equals 16 residues. Germline V gene sequence: CDR1 MNHEY, CDR2 SMNVEV (reference sequence). After removal of 3 bases from V and 6 bases from J, the junction contained 7 bases not matched to a gene. Study processing details: Nucleated cell counts were estimated from reference gene primer amplification. Profiled with immunoSEQ multiplex PCR; TCRdb holds only in-frame clones, not every one. V, J and clone size reflect that table, while D and trimming were determined from the DNA. Of 70,000 or so clones in the sample, around nine tenths were seen once. The data stem from a study of blood T cell repertoires in COVID-19. Study overall: In each case, the material was cDNA or gDNA derived from T cells, B-cell-depleted T cells, or PBMCs.

The chain uses TRBV27 and TRBJ2-1; 11 bases align to TRBD1. This clonotype was sampled from a human donor in a cohort sampled during active COVID-19. Sequencing was carried out using peripheral blood. CDR3 bases: TGTGCCAGCAGTTTTCATGGACAGGGGGCGCGCAATGAGCAGTTCTTC. Encoded protein: CASSFHGQGARNEQFF.